This TCR beta chain was recorded in a study of T cell changes during pregnancy in multiple sclerosis. The assay was immunoSEQ multiplex PCR, and TCRdb's table has in-frame clones only and misses some. The sample consists of about 51,000 clones, 94% of them appearing once. This CDR3 spans 16 amino acids. Per germline, CDR1 LGHNA and CDR2 YNFKEQ. V gave up 1 base and J gave up 7 bases, with 16 bases separating them. The sequencing used CD4+ T cells from peripheral blood mononuclear cells, collected in the second trimester of pregnancy. The chain carries TRBV4-2 and TRBJ2-2; tentative D call: TRBD2 (7 bases). The sequence was obtained from a female donor with multiple sclerosis, enrolled in a pregnancy study. CDR3: CASSQGGGAKGGELFF. The CDR3 DNA reads as TGTGCCAGCAGCCAAGGAGGGGGGGCCAAGGGCGGGGAGCTGTTTTTT.